These 28 T cell receptor beta chains originate from one sample sequenced in a study of spatial heterogeneity in lung cancer. These TCRs are of unknown antigen specificity. Sample time point: sample taken at primary tumor resection. Study conclusions and caveats: One measure, the expanded intratumoral alpha and beta TCR count, tracked tumor mutation counts.

Using its own MiXCR run on the 5' RACE reads, TCRdb lists one record per CDR3 protein. The sample contains thousands of distinct CDR3 sequences, 14% of which appear only once. The sequencing used lung tumor tissue, collected at surgery. The receptor set was obtained from a female donor with early-stage non-small cell lung cancer.

Concerning this clonotype itself: Since it is a stray read in a library aimed at alpha chains, this beta chain has a size that is not meaningful. The chain employs TRBV11-2 and TRBJ1-1; possibly TRBD1 for D (5 bases). This CDR3 contains 16 residues. V was shortened by 1 base and J by 4 bases, with 16 bases between the two germline ends. Germline V gene lookup returns CDR1 SGHAT and CDR2 FQNNGV. Here the CDR3 reads CASSLVAGLRSTEAFF. CDR3 nucleotide sequence: TGTGCCAGCAGCTTAGTCGCGGGGCTTCGTAGCACTGAAGCTTTCTTT.

This clonotype showed up just a few times. For a library built for alpha chains, this beta chain is a stray read; little rests on its size. CDR3 coding DNA: TGTGCCACCCAGGGCGGGGGGGTGACAGATACGCAGTATTTT. It is translated as CATQGGGVTDTQYF. This sequence joins TRBV12-3 or TRBV12-4 and TRBJ2-3; 9 nucleotides match TRBD2. After removal of 10 bases from V and 3 bases from J, the junction contained 8 bases not matched to a gene. The CDR3 is 14 amino acids.

By share of the sample, this clonotype is medium-sized. A library prepared for alpha chains yielded this beta chain as an off-target read; its size is of little meaning. The rearrangement joins TRBV5-1 to TRBJ2-1; TRBD1 or TRBD2 may be the D gene (7 bases each). CDR1 and CDR2 from the germline V gene are SGHRS and YFSETQ. The length of the CDR3 is 15 residues. V was shortened by 2 bases and J by 7 bases, with 16 bases between the two germline ends. In DNA form, the CDR3 reads TGCGCCAGCAGCTTTGCACGACAGGGAGGGAATGAGCAGTTCTTC. Protein product: CASSFARQGGNEQFF. Using reference TRBV5-1 and TRBJ2-1 for the parts outside the CDR3, the full variable domain is KAGVTQTPRYLIKTRGQQVTLSCSPISGHRSVSWYQQTPGQGLQFLFEYFSETQRNKGNFPGRFSGRQFSNSRSEMNVSTLELGDSALYLCASSFARQGGNEQFFGPGTRLTVL.

This clonotype was detected ten times or more. The size of this beta chain means little, since it is a stray read in a library made for alpha chains. V usage is TRBV20-1 and J usage is TRBJ2-3; D unclear. Between the trimmed V and J ends, which lost 0 bases and 6 bases, there was a span of 13 bases. Germline V gives CDR1 DFQATT, CDR2 SNEGSKA (reference sequence). The CDR3 has 14 amino acids. In DNA, the CDR3 is TGCAGTGCTAGAGATTGGGTTAGTTCGGATACGCAGTATTTT. Its protein is CSARDWVSSDTQYF.

This clonotype is categorized as medium-sized. This beta chain is a stray sequence in a library constructed for alpha chains; its clone size is not meaningful. The CDR3 sequence is CASSYSSGLAGGPGETQYF. The CDR3 coding sequence is TGTGCCAGCAGTTACTCTTCTGGACTAGCGGGGGGTCCGGGGGAGACCCAGTACTTC. This chain links TRBV6-6 with TRBJ2-5; 14 positions match TRBD2. Germline trimming cut 0 bases from V and 5 bases from J; bases unmatched to any gene: 11. The V gene's germline CDR1 is MNHNY and CDR2 SVGAGI (reference sequence). CDR3 length: 19 amino acids.

This clonotype is termed medium-sized. This beta chain is off target for a library built for alpha chains, so its abundance means little. The rearrangement joins TRBV7-3 to TRBJ2-2; D is uncertain. From germline, CDR1 is SGHTA and CDR2 FQGTGA. Trimming removed 1 base at V and 1 base at J, with 1 base between. The CDR3 is 13 amino acids. The CDR3 bases are TGTGCCAGCAGCTTAAAGAACACCGGGGAGCTGTTTTTT. The encoded protein is CASSLKNTGELFF.

This clonotype is judged medium-sized (0.01 to 0.1%). A library made for alpha chains picked up this beta chain off target, so its size means little. The chain employs TRBV5-1 and TRBJ2-7; TRBD2 aligns across 12 bases. The CDR3 sequence is 15 residues long. The trim removed 3 bases at V and 7 bases at J, leaving 8 bases unmatched. CDR1 is SGHRS, CDR2 YFSETQ, per germline. The chain's CDR3 is CASSSLLAGGEEQYF. CDR3 bases: TGCGCCAGCAGCTCCTTACTAGCGGGGGGTGAAGAGCAGTACTTC.

This clonotype counts as medium-sized (0.01 to 0.1%). A library made for alpha chains picked up this beta chain off target, so its size means little. DNA for the CDR3: TGCAGTACTGAGAGAGGTGTAAAGCAGTTCTTC. It specifies CSTERGVKQFF. The chain has TRBV20-1 and TRBJ2-1; D unresolved. CDR1 is DFQATT, CDR2 SNEGSKA, per germline (reference sequence). V lost 8 bases and J 11 bases, leaving 16 bases between the germline ends. The CDR3 spans 11 residues.

This clonotype is medium-sized (0.01 to 0.1%) in the sample. Because the library targeted alpha chains, this beta chain is an off-target read whose size means little. The rearrangement joins TRBV20-1 to TRBJ2-3; D remains unclear. CDR3 length: 18 amino acids. Between the trimmed V and J ends, which lost 3 bases and 1 base, there was a span of 23 bases. Germline V CDR1 and CDR2: DFQATT, SNEGSKA (reference sequence). The CDR3 DNA follows: TGCAGTGCTAGGGACGGCAGACACCCTACACTCGGCACAGATACGCAGTATTTT. Its translation: CSARDGRHPTLGTDTQYF.

This clonotype has at least ten counts. This beta chain is a stray sequence in a library constructed for alpha chains; its clone size is not meaningful. V usage is TRBV7-2 and J usage is TRBJ2-3, with D perhaps TRBD2 (5 bases). Germline V lookup: CDR1 SGHTA, CDR2 FQGNSA. V was shortened by 2 bases and J by 0 bases, with 9 bases between the two germline ends. This CDR3 has 15 residues. This chain's CDR3 is CASSLRGLSTDTQYF. In DNA form, the CDR3 reads TGTGCCAGCAGCTTAAGAGGACTGAGCACAGATACGCAGTATTTT.

A remark on this clonotype: With the library built for alpha chains, this beta chain is off target and its frequency is not meaningful. The rearrangement uses TRBV14 and TRBJ1-3; D unresolved. The CDR3 spans 17 residues. V dropped 0 bases and J dropped 0 bases, with 12 bases sitting between them. Germline values: CDR1 SGHDN, CDR2 FVKESK. DNA for the CDR3: TGTGCCAGCAGCCAAGATGTTCGCTTTTACTCTGGAAACACCATATATTTT. Protein: CASSQDVRFYSGNTIYF.

This clonotype was picked up many times. This beta chain is an off-target read within a library intended for alpha chains, so its frequency means little. This rearrangement joins TRBV28 to TRBJ2-3; TRBD2 matches at 7 bases. Germline V gene data show CDR1 as MDHEN and CDR2 as SYDVKM. The trim removed 6 bases at V and 4 bases at J, leaving 13 bases unmatched. The CDR3 runs 16 residues. In DNA form, the CDR3 reads TGTGCCAGCAGCTCCTTCTCGGCGGGGGTGTCAGATACGCAGTATTTT. The encoded protein is CASSSFSAGVSDTQYF.

This clonotype was observed at least ten times. Because the library targeted alpha chains, this beta chain is an off-target read whose size means little. The chain links TRBV12-3 or TRBV12-4 to TRBJ2-3; maybe TRBD2 (6 bases). CDR3 size: 14 residues. The germline V and J ends were trimmed by 1 base and 8 bases, with 13 bases remaining between them. The CDR3 bases are TGTGCCAGCAGTTTAGTGGGTAGCGGCCGTACGCAGTATTTT. Amino acid sequence: CASSLVGSGRTQYF.

Within the sample, this clonotype is medium-sized. Germline and junction disagree at one end, which may indicate a read error. Since it is a stray read in a library aimed at alpha chains, this beta chain has a size that is not meaningful. The chain recombines TRBV7-7 with TRBJ2-7; 8 positions agree with TRBD2. This CDR3 comprises 15 residues. CDR1 is SSHAT and CDR2 is FNYEAQ in the germline V gene (reference sequence). The chain's CDR3 is CASSLPGLEDYEQYF. For the CDR3, the DNA is TGTGCTAGCAGTTTACCGGGACTAGAAGACTACGAGCAGTACTTC. The whole variable domain, filled in from reference TRBV7-7 and TRBJ2-7, reads GAGVSQSPRYKVTKRGQDVTLRCDPISSHATLYWYQQALGQGPEFLTYFNYEAQPDKSGLPSDRFSAERPEGSISTLTIQRTEQRDSAMYRCASSLPGLEDYEQYFGPGTRLTVT.

This clonotype is termed medium-sized. With the library built for alpha chains, this beta chain is off target and its frequency is not meaningful. DNA for the CDR3: TGTGCCAGCTCGTCGGGGAGAAGCACCGGGGAGCTGTTTTTT. Translation: CASSSGRSTGELFF. This chain joins TRBV18 and TRBJ2-2; TRBD2 is a possible D gene (5 bases). Germline CDR1 and CDR2: KGHSH and LQKENI. The ends were cut back, 6 bases at V and 4 bases at J, with 12 bases in the middle. The CDR3 length is 14 residues. The full variable domain, with the rest looked up from reference TRBV18 and TRBJ2-2, is NAGVMQNPRHLVRRRGQEARLRCSPMKGHSHVYWYRQLPEEGLKFMVYLQKENIIDESGMPKERFSAEFPKEGPSILRIQQVVRGDSAAYFCASSSGRSTGELFFGEGSRLTVL.

This clonotype is termed medium-sized (0.01 to 0.1%). This beta chain lies outside the target of a library built for alpha chains; its clone size means little. The rearrangement joins TRBV28 to TRBJ2-1, with no clear D. Germline values: CDR1 MDHEN, CDR2 SYDVKM. The V and J ends lost 9 bases and 0 bases respectively, with 12 bases between them. The CDR3 has 14 residues. As DNA, the CDR3 is TGTGCCAGTCAAAAGGACGACTCCTACAATGAGCAGTTCTTC. Its translation: CASQKDDSYNEQFF.

Sample share makes this clonotype medium-sized. This beta chain represents an off-target read in a library built for alpha chains; its size is of limited meaning. The genes are TRBV29-1 and TRBJ2-5; D not resolved. Germline CDR1 is SQVTM and CDR2 is ANQGSEA. Trimming cost V 1 base and J 2 bases, with 20 bases left between them. The CDR3 covers 17 residues. CDR3 sequence (DNA): TGCAGCGTTGAAGGCGGACCTCTGAGCACGATACAAGAGACCCAGTACTTC. It yields the protein CSVEGGPLSTIQETQYF. Complete variable domain (other parts from reference TRBV29-1 and TRBJ2-5): SAVISQKPSRDICQRGTSLTIQCQVDSQVTMMFWYRQQPGQSLTLIATANQGSEATYESGFVIDKFPISRPNLTFSTLTVSNMSPEDSSIYLCSVEGGPLSTIQETQYFGPGTRLLVL.

By frequency in the sample, this clonotype is medium-sized (0.01 to 0.1%). This beta chain slipped into a library made for alpha chains as a stray read, so its size is not meaningful. The genes are TRBV7-2 and TRBJ2-3; the D gene is possibly TRBD1 (6 bases). Germline-derived CDR1 and CDR2 are SGHTA and FQGNSA. CDR3 length: 16 residues. Trimming removed 5 bases at V and 0 bases at J, with 15 bases between. The CDR3 DNA sequence: TGTGCCAGCAGCCCCGGACAGCCGACTAGCACAGATACGCAGTATTTT. Its translation is CASSPGQPTSTDTQYF.

This clonotype is medium-sized (0.01 to 0.1%) in the sample. Because this beta chain is a stray read in a library intended to capture alpha chains, its abundance should not be given much weight. V and J are TRBV10-3 and TRBJ1-5, with 11 bases matching TRBD1. The CDR3 runs 16 residues. Trimming cost V 9 bases and J 4 bases; bases outside gene matches: 11. Germline V lookup: CDR1 ENHRY, CDR2 SYGVKD. DNA for the CDR3: TGTGCCATAGGGGGGACAGGGGGACCCTTGAATCAGCCCCAGCATTTT. As protein: CAIGGTGGPLNQPQHF.

This clonotype was observed at least ten times. Found in a library prepared for alpha chains, this beta chain is an off-target read, and its abundance has little meaning. V gene TRBV7-8 combines with J gene TRBJ2-3; no firm D call. Trimming cost V 4 bases and J 1 base, with 12 bases left between them. From germline, CDR1 is SGHVS and CDR2 FQNEAQ. This CDR3 comprises 15 residues. CDR3 nucleotides: TGTGCCAGCAGCTCGACGAGCCGGGGCACAGATACGCAGTATTTT. Its translation is CASSSTSRGTDTQYF.

This clonotype has at least ten counts. In a library made to pick up alpha chains, this beta chain is a stray read with a size that means little. This sequence joins TRBV20-1 and TRBJ1-2; 10 bases map to TRBD1. Germline loops: CDR1 DFQATT, CDR2 SNEGSKA (reference sequence). V lost 6 bases to trimming and J lost 2 bases; unmatched junction nucleotides: 9. The length of the CDR3 is 15 residues. The CDR3 region is CSASDRGRANYGYTF. The DNA of the CDR3 is TGCAGTGCCTCTGACAGGGGGCGCGCAAACTATGGCTACACCTTC.

The table lists this clonotype with a few counts. The library was prepared for alpha chains; this beta chain is a stray read, so its frequency means little. The chain couples TRBV2 to TRBJ2-7, with D hard to call. The CDR3 has 12 amino acids. CDR1 is SNHLY, CDR2 FYNNEI, per germline. V was shortened by 2 bases and J by 2 bases, with 4 bases between the two germline ends. CDR3 protein: CASSEQTYEQYF. CDR3 coding DNA: TGTGCCAGCAGTGAACAAACCTACGAGCAGTACTTC.

This clonotype was seen ten or more times. This beta chain slipped into a library made for alpha chains as a stray read, so its size is not meaningful. The chain recombines TRBV7-9 with TRBJ1-6; TRBD1 might be the D (5 bases). Germline assignment: CDR1 SEHNR and CDR2 FQNEAQ (reference sequence). V lost 0 bases and J lost 14, with 11 bases in between. There are 13 residues in the CDR3. CDR3 protein: CASSLAGPEALHF. The CDR3 DNA follows: TGTGCCAGCAGCTTAGCGGGGCCCGAGGCCCTCCACTTT.

This clonotype occurred many times. This beta chain represents an off-target read in a library built for alpha chains; its size is of limited meaning. The rearrangement links TRBV5-6 to TRBJ2-1; D is unclear. Germline V CDR1 and CDR2: SGHDT, YYEEEE. V was shortened by 4 bases and J by 9 bases, with 11 bases between the two germline ends. This CDR3 has 12 residues. This chain's CDR3 is CASSLQSPEQFF. The CDR3 DNA reads TGTGCCAGCAGCCTTCAAAGTCCTGAGCAGTTCTTC. Full variable domain (missing parts from reference TRBV5-6 and TRBJ2-1): DAGVTQSPTHLIKTRGQQVTLRCSPKSGHDTVSWYQQALGQGPQFIFQYYEEEERQRGNFPDRFSGHQFPNYSSELNVNALLLGDSALYLCASSLQSPEQFFGPGTRLTVL.

This clonotype is medium-sized. This beta chain represents an off-target read in a library built for alpha chains; its size is of limited meaning. The rearrangement joins TRBV5-1 to TRBJ2-5, with no clear D. CDR3 length: 13 amino acids. Germline V CDR1 and CDR2: SGHRS, YFSETQ. The V end lost 0 bases, the J end lost 2 bases, and 5 bases lay between the germline ends. For the CDR3, the DNA is TGCGCCAGCAGCTTGGCCCAGCAAGAGACCCAGTACTTC. Encoded protein: CASSLAQQETQYF.

This clonotype was found many times. Since the library was made to target alpha chains, this beta chain is a stray read and its abundance is not meaningful. The rearrangement links TRBV20-1 to TRBJ2-3; 7 bases match TRBD2. The ends lost 3 bases at V and 0 bases at J; junction bases unmatched: 6. The germline gives CDR1 DFQATT, CDR2 SNEGSKA (reference sequence). The CDR3 is made up of 15 amino acids. As DNA, the CDR3 is TGCAGTGCTAGTGGGGCTAGCGGAAGCACAGATACGCAGTATTTT. It codes for CSASGASGSTDTQYF.

Ten or more counts support this clonotype. This beta chain slipped into a library made for alpha chains as a stray read, so its size is not meaningful. The chain couples TRBV18 to TRBJ2-3, with 10 bases that match TRBD2. Germline CDR1 and CDR2: KGHSH and LQKENI. Trimming cost V 4 bases and J 1 base; bases outside gene matches: 5. The CDR3 has 16 residues. The CDR3 DNA reads as TGTGCCAGCTCACAAACTAGCGGGGAGCGCACAGATACGCAGTATTTT. It encodes CASSQTSGERTDTQYF.

This clonotype is categorized as medium-sized. This beta chain came through as a stray read in a library set up for alpha chains, and its size says little. V gene TRBV7-9 combines with J gene TRBJ1-1; D remains unclear. CDR1 is SEHNR, CDR2 FQNEAQ, per germline (reference sequence). The V and J ends lost 11 bases and 2 bases respectively, with 18 bases between them. There are 14 residues in the CDR3. CDR3 amino acids: CAGKRVFANTEAFF. The CDR3, as DNA: TGTGCCGGAAAGAGGGTTTTTGCAAACACTGAAGCTTTCTTT. The whole variable domain, filled in from reference TRBV7-9 and TRBJ1-1, reads DTGVSQNPRHKITKRGQNVTFRCDPISEHNRLYWYRQTLGQGPEFLTYFQNEAQLEKSRLLSDRFSAERPKGSFSTLEIQRTEQGDSAMYLCAGKRVFANTEAFFGQGTRLTVV.